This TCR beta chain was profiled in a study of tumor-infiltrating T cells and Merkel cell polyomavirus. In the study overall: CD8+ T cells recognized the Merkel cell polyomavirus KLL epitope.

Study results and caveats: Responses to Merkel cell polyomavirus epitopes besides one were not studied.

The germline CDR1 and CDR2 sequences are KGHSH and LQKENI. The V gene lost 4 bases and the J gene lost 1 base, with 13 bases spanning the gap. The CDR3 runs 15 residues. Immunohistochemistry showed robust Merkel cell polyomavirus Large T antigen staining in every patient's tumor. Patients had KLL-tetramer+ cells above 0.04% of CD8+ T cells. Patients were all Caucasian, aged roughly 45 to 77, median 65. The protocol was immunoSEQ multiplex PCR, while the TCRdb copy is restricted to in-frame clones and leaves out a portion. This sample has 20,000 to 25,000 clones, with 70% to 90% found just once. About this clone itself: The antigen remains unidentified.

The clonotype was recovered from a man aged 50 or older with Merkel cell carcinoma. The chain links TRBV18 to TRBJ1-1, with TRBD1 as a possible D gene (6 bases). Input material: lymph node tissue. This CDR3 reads CASSLSKQGNTEAFF. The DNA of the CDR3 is TGTGCCAGCTCACTAAGCAAACAGGGGAACACTGAAGCTTTCTTT.